The entry below gives a single TCR beta chain sequence along with its context. Its recognized antigen is unknown. Qualities for individual bases were not recorded, and no much larger clone is one base off. V is pared back by 5 bases and J by 2 bases, with 13 bases lying between the germline termini. The CDR3 spans 14 residues, from the cysteine through the phenylalanine. Only CDR3 DNA remains: 42 bases, in frame from the first base. CDR1 and CDR2 are drawn from the germline V gene: MNHEY, SVGAGI. Ophthalmopathy patients were characterized by moderately to severely active disease, a Clinical Activity Score of at least 3, a NOSPECS grade of at least 4, and a disease duration under 3 months. Patients were excluded if they had other autoimmune diseases, uncontrolled infections, pregnancy or lactation. Diagnosis was based on clinical symptoms, serum thyroxine, TRAb, thyroid ultrasound and orbital computed tomography. PBMCs were isolated from 10 ml of fresh peripheral blood by Ficoll-Paque density gradient centrifugation. Trizol reagent was used to extract the total RNA, and its quality was then checked on an Agilent 2100 Bioanalyzer.

For repertoire sequencing, TCR beta CDR3 regions were amplified from RNA transcripts. The first round was an RT-PCR using HTBI primers with the Qiagen OneStep RT-PCR kit, and this first round was followed by a second-round multiplex PCR, then size selection and purification. The libraries underwent paired-end sequencing with 100 bp reads on an Illumina HiSeq2000. The original methods were these. Reads were processed with SOAPnuke, discarding reads with adapters, uncalled bases, mean Phred below 15, or no exact constant-primer or identifier match. COPE v1.2.5 was used to merge high-quality paired reads. Each unique nucleotide sequence was treated as a clonotype, and MiTCR v1.1 was used to align the clonotypes to the IMGT TRB V, D and J references. The analysis was limited to V-J combinations with a frequency above 0.0001, which together covered roughly 99% of the repertoires. For each V-J combination, a TCR clonal expansion and chaos score was defined as the ratio of F50 clonal expansion to chaos observed in the TCRdist matrix. Welch's t-statistics and random forest were used to reduce the features to some 13 V-J combinations, which were then used as input to a naive Bayes classifier. The similarity between thyroid and blood repertoires was quantified using the Morisita-Horn index. The public reads were run again by TCRdb, first through fastp at Q25 and then through MiXCR, and only productive beta chains were kept. Under each unique CDR3 protein, matching rows form one entry showing the most common genes and DNA. What appears here as the V and J calls and clone size reflects TCRdb's work, not the paper's. For this sample there are hundreds of thousands of distinct CDR3 sequences; 35% to 50% appear just once. 40% to 45% of the sample comes from the top ten.

The data derive from a study of Graves' ophthalmopathy and Graves' hyperthyroidism (dated by TCRdb to the late 2010s). For context, the study as a whole: Peripheral blood was collected at initial diagnosis, prior to any treatment. The study used TCR beta repertoire signatures to distinguish Graves' ophthalmopathy from Graves' hyperthyroidism and to predict progression to ophthalmopathy. After sampling, hyperthyroidism patients received methimazole starting at 30 mg daily, and ophthalmopathy patients received high-dose intravenous methylprednisolone. For independent validation, a separate cohort was made up of fewer than 20 hyperthyroidism patients plus 17 patients who later progressed from hyperthyroidism to ophthalmopathy. T-cell repertoires of thyroid tissue and blood were compared in six hyperthyroidism patients. A discovery set of about 99 patients (about 45 ophthalmopathy, around 57 stable hyperthyroidism) was enrolled to explore V-J signatures distinguishing ophthalmopathy from hyperthyroidism. In total, around 140 blood samples were TCR-sequenced: 40 to 45 ophthalmopathy, over 70 hyperthyroidism and approximately 17 hyperthyroidism-to-ophthalmopathy patients.

General findings and caveats noted by the study authors: In validation, the model predicted ophthalmopathy progression with nearly 71% sensitivity and 72.22% specificity; roughly 11 predicted patients were CT-confirmed with GO in a median of approximately 6.2 months. Sample size was not statistically predetermined, and group allocation was not concealed from the investigators. Among expanded thyroid clonotypes with frequency above 0.001, most also showed up in blood, which suggests that blood repertoires may reflect the thyroid immune response. In cross-validation, the 13-signature model distinguished ophthalmopathy from stable hyperthyroidism with around 90% sensitivity and about 81% specificity, while in the test set the corresponding values were about 80% and 75%.

The receptor was isolated from an adult man with Graves' ophthalmopathy. The sequence links TRBV6-5 to TRBJ2-7; no D segment can be confidently identified. Sequencing input: peripheral blood. The CDR3 protein is CASSAATSTYEQYF. The DNA sequence is TGTGCCAGCAGTGCAGCGACATCCACCTACGAGCAGTACTTC.